The clone carrying this T cell receptor (beta chain) was observed a handful of times. The target antigen is unknown. The repertoire was sequenced with immunoSEQ multiplex PCR; TCRdb's copy has only in-frame clones and lacks some. The data show tens of thousands of clones, approximately 83% seen once. The entry originates in a study of PD-L1 blockade in urothelial cancer. Study at large: Administration of atezolizumab to patients began around 2014, at 1,200 mg intravenously every 3 weeks. About 85% of the roughly 30 patients were males with bladder-origin urothelial cancer. A median of 141,255 T cells was found in the blood samples.

Time point given: pretreatment peripheral blood. Study results and caveats: Tumor-associated clones in the blood of durable-benefit patients grew more at 3 weeks.

The sequence derives from a man aged 55-75 years with urothelial cancer. The input for sequencing was PBMCs, taken around atezolizumab (anti-PD-L1) treatment.

The CDR3 spells CASSPGGSGNTIYF. As DNA, the CDR3 is TGTGCCAGCAGCCCCGGCGGGTCTGGAAACACCATATATTTT. The chain has TRBV27 and TRBJ1-3; D gene uncertain. The V end lost 6 bases, the J end lost 1 base, and 10 bases lay between the germline ends. This CDR3 comprises 14 residues. Germline loops: CDR1 MNHEY, CDR2 SMNVEV (reference sequence).